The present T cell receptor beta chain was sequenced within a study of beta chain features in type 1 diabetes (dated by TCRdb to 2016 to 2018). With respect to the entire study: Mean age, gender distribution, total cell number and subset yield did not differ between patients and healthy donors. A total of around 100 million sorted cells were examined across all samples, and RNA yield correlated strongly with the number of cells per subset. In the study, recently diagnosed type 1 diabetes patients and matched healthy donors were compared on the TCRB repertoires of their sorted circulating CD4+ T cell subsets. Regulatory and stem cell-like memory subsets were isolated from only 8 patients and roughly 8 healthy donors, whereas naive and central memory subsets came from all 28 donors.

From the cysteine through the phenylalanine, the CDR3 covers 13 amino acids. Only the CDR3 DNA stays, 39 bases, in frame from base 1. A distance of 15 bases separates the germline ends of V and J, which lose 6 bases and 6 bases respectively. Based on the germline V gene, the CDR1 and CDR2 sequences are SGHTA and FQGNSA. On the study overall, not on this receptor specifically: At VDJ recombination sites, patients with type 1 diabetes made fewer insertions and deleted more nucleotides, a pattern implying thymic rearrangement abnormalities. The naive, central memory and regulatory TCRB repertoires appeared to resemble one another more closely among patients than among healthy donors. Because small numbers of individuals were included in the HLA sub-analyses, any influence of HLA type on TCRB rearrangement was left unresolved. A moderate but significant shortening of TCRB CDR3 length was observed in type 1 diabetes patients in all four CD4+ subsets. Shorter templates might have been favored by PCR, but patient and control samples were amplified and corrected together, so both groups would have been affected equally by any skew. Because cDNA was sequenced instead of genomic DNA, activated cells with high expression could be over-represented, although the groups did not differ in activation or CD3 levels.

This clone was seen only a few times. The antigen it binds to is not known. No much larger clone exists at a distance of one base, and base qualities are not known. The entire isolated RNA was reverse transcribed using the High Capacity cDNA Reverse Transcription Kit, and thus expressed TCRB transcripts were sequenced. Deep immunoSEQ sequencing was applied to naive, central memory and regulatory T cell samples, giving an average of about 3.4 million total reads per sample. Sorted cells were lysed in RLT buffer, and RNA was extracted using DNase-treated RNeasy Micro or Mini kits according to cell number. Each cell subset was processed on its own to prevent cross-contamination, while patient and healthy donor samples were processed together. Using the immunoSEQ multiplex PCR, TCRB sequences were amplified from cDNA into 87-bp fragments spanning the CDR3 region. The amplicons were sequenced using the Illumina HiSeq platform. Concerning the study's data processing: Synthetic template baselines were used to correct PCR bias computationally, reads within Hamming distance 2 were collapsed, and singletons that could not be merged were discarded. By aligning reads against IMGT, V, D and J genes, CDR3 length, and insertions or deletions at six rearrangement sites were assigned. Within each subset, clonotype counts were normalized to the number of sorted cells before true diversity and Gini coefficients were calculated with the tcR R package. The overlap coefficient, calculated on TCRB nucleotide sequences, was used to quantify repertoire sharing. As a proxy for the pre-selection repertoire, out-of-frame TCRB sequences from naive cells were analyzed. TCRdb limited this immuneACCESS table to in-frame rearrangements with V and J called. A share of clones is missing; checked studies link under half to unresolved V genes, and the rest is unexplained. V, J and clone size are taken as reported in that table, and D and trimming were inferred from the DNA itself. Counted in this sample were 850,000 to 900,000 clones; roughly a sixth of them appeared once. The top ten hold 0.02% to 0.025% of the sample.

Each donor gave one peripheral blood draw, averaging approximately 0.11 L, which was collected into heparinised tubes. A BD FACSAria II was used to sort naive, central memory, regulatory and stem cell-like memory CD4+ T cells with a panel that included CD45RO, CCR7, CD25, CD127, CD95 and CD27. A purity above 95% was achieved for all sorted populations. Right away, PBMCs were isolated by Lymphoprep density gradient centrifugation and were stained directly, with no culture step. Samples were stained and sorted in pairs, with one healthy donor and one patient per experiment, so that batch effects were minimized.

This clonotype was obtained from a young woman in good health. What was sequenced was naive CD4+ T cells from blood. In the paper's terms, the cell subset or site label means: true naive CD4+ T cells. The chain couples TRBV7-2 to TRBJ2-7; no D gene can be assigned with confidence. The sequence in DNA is TGTGCCAGCAGGGGCCCCTCAAACTCCGAGCAGTACTTC. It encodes CASRGPSNSEQYF.